This T cell receptor (beta chain) was identified during a study of cytomegalovirus exposure and HLA in healthy donors. The study's findings and limits: In an earlier analysis, in some 500 donors, most V segments appeared productive either ~90% or ~30% of the time. In a later analysis, donors in an Asian-associated ancestry cluster reportedly had fewer N-insertions in productive TCRs than the cohort mean. Follow-up analysis seemed to connect common viral pathogens with several of the most significant clusters identified.

Nominal health characterized the donors when sampled, though unrecorded immune exposures were likely. With regard to this clone: Its antigen remains unknown.

Vbeta (60) and Jbeta (13) primers were used in the PCR. Generated by immunoSEQ multiplex PCR, the TCRdb table keeps only in-frame clones and is missing some. This table holds about 200,000 clones, about 90% found once. The CDR3 has 12 residues. Looked up from germline, CDR1 is GTSNPN and CDR2 is SVGIG (reference sequence). Trimming removed 4 bases from V and 7 bases from J, with 10 bases in between. The sequencing input was PBMCs. The sequence came from a man aged 25 to 40 in good health and CMV-seronegative. The rearrangement uses TRBV30 and TRBJ1-4; D ambiguous. The CDR3 coding sequence is TGTGCCTGGACCCCGGTCGGTGAAAAACTGTTTTTT. As protein: CAWTPVGEKLFF.